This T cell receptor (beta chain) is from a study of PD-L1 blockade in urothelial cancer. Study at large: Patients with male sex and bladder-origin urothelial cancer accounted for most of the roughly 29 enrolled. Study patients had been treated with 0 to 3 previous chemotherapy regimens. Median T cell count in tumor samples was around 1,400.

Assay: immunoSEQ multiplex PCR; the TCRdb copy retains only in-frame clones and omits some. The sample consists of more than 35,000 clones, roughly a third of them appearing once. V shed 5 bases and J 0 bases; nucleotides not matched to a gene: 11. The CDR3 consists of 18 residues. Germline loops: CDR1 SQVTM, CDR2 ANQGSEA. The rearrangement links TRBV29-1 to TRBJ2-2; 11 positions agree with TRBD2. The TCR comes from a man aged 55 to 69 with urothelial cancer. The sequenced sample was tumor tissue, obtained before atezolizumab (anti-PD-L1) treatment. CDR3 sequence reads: CSVSTPGLADANTGELFF. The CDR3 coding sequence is TGCAGCGTTTCGACCCCGGGACTAGCGGACGCGAACACCGGGGAGCTGTTTTTT.